The T cell receptor (beta chain) described here comes from a study of glioma-infiltrating T cells after dendritic cell vaccination. With V trimmed by 5 bases and J by 6 bases, 0 bases remained unmatched. Germline CDR1 reads SEHNR; CDR2 reads FQNEAQ (reference sequence). The CDR3 covers 12 residues. As regards this clone: Its antigen is unidentified.

TCRB CDR3 was amplified from 2 ug genomic DNA or less. The primer mix had 60 V beta and 13 J beta primers. Only in-frame clones appear in the TCRdb table, and some are missing; sequencing was by immunoSEQ multiplex PCR. The table includes 95,000 or so clones, about 83% detected once. Study observations and caveats: Estimated pretreatment TIL content predicted outcome after dendritic cell vaccination. Complete blood and tumor specimen sets were limited to few patients.

The receptor was isolated from a human donor with glioblastoma. The gene calls are TRBV7-9 and TRBJ2-2; TRBD2 aligns across 7 bases. The sequences come from blood, collected before dendritic cell vaccination. For the CDR3, the DNA is TGTGCCAGCAGCGGACTAGCCGGGGAGCTGTTTTTT. Translation: CASSGLAGELFF.